Each of the 32 T cell receptor beta chains below was sequenced from the same sample in a study of regulatory T cells in long-lasting Graves disease. The time point: newly diagnosed GD, antithyroid drugs for less than 3 months. The TCR library was made from RNA extracted from PBMCs. Sequencing libraries for TCR beta were prepared with iRepertoire HTBI primers and Arm-PCR of CDR3 regions. MiXCR, applied by TCRdb to the multiplex PCR reads, yields one record per CDR3 protein. The sample gives some 500,000 distinct CDR3 sequences, around 16% of which show up once; approximately 25% is in the top ten. These data were also filed under a second study, of T cells in Graves' hyperthyroidism and ophthalmopathy.

The sample consisted of peripheral blood mononuclear cells (PBMCs), taken at new diagnosis, from a patient treated with antithyroid drugs. Source of these receptors: a woman in her forties or fifties with Graves disease.

This clonotype was observed a few times. As DNA, the CDR3 is TGCGCCAGCAGCCAAAATATAGATTCGAACTATGGCTACACCTTC. It specifies CASSQNIDSNYGYTF. The chain has TRBV10-1 and TRBJ1-2; D gene uncertain. Germline values: CDR1 WNHNN, CDR2 SYGVQD (reference sequence). This CDR3 contains 15 residues. V was clipped by 6 bases and J by 2 bases, with 16 bases between them.

Of note for this clonotype: A much larger clonotype is one base distant, so this may be a read error. The rearrangement uses TRBV11-3 and TRBJ1-1; 8 bases are shared with TRBD1. The germline gives CDR1 SGHNT, CDR2 YENEEA. The CDR3 is 13 amino acids. With 5 bases clipped from V and 4 bases from J, the junction kept 3 bases outside the gene matches. This CDR3 reads CASSAGTGTEAFF. The CDR3 bases are TGTGCCAGCAGCGCCGGGACAGGCACTGAAGCTTTCTTT.

This clonotype was counted many times. The V gene is TRBV5-1, the J gene TRBJ1-1, with D tentatively TRBD1 (6 bases). Trimming shortened V by 0 bases and J by 0 bases, and 15 bases separated the two germline ends. The CDR3 totals 17 residues. Per the germline V gene, CDR1 is SGHRS and CDR2 is YFSETQ. CDR3 loop: CASSLAAGAGMNTEAFF. DNA of the CDR3: TGCGCCAGCAGCTTGGCCGCAGGGGCCGGTATGAACACTGAAGCTTTCTTT. The full variable domain, its missing parts supplied by reference TRBV5-1 and TRBJ1-1, is KAGVTQTPRYLIKTRGQQVTLSCSPISGHRSVSWYQQTPGQGLQFLFEYFSETQRNKGNFPGRFSGRQFSNSRSEMNVSTLELGDSALYLCASSLAAGAGMNTEAFFGQGTRLTVV.

This clonotype was seen repeatedly, ten times or more. V gene TRBV6-1 combines with J gene TRBJ2-3; 7 positions match TRBD2. The ends lost 7 bases at V and 5 bases at J; junction bases unmatched: 3. This CDR3 region has 12 residues. Germline assignment: CDR1 MNHNS and CDR2 SASEGT. CDR3 amino acids: CASTAGKDTQYF. The CDR3 nucleotides are TGTGCCAGCACAGCGGGGAAAGATACGCAGTATTTT.

As for this clonotype: This may be a read error, as it is one base from a much larger clone. V usage is TRBV12-3 or TRBV12-4 and J usage is TRBJ1-3; D unclear. The CDR3 extends over 14 amino acids. Written as DNA, the CDR3 is TGTGCCAGCAGTTCGAGGGCGGAAGGAAACATCATATATTTT. Its translation is CASSSRAEGNIIYF.

This clonotype was detected ten times or more. CDR3 sequence reads: CAISGTGMNTEAFF. The DNA for the CDR3 is TGTGCCATCAGTGGTACAGGGATGAACACTGAAGCTTTCTTT. The chain is built from TRBV10-3 and TRBJ1-1, with a possible D match to TRBD1 (6 bases). V was shortened by 4 bases and J by 0 bases, with 9 bases between the two germline ends. Germline lookup yields CDR1 ENHRY and CDR2 SYGVKD. This CDR3 has 14 amino acids.

There are a few counts of this clonotype. CDR3 DNA sequence: TGCGCCAGCAGCCCGGACTCCGGAGGGGATCAGCCCCAGCATTTT. Protein sequence: CASSPDSGGDQPQHF. The chain couples TRBV5-1 to TRBJ1-5, with D maybe TRBD1 (5 bases). V shed 4 bases and J shed 5 bases, with 16 bases lying between them. Germline loops: CDR1 SGHRS, CDR2 YFSETQ. This CDR3 region has 15 residues.

This clonotype was seen more than once but under ten times. The chain links TRBV28 to TRBJ1-2; D call uncertain. CDR3 length: 14 residues. Trimming took 6 bases from V and 5 from J, leaving 16 bases between them. The V gene's germline CDR1 is MDHEN and CDR2 SYDVKM. This chain's CDR3 is CASSLEDSRYGYTF. CDR3 sequence (DNA): TGTGCCAGCAGCCTAGAGGATTCCCGGTATGGCTACACCTTC.

In its sample, this clonotype was seen many times. The chain combines TRBV7-3 with TRBJ2-3; D uncertain. With 2 bases removed from V and 1 base from J, the gap between germline ends came to 13 bases. Germline V gene lookup returns CDR1 SGHTA and CDR2 FQGTGA. This CDR3 is 16 amino acids long. Here the CDR3 reads CASSLATGLGTDTQYF. The CDR3 DNA sequence: TGTGCCAGCAGCTTAGCTACGGGCCTGGGCACAGATACGCAGTATTTT.

This clonotype was observed many times. The chain employs TRBV7-9 and TRBJ1-5; D call uncertain. Germline loops: CDR1 SEHNR, CDR2 FQNEAQ (reference sequence). Trimming removed 6 bases at V and 3 bases at J, with 6 bases between. This CDR3 is 12 amino acids long. The CDR3 reads CASSPSNQPQHF. DNA for the CDR3: TGTGCCAGCAGTCCCTCCAATCAGCCCCAGCATTTT.

This clonotype was counted only a few times. The chain carries TRBV7-9 and TRBJ1-1; D possibly corresponds to TRBD1 (6 bases). CDR1 and CDR2 from the germline V gene are SEHNR and FQNEAQ (reference sequence). V shed 0 bases and J shed 6 bases, with 29 bases lying between them. The CDR3 has 20 residues. CDR3 sequence reads: CASSLANLRGRGPLLSEAFF. The CDR3 nucleotides are TGTGCCAGCAGCTTAGCCAACTTACGGGGCAGGGGCCCTTTATTGTCTGAAGCTTTCTTT.

This clonotype was recorded a few times. This chain connects TRBV10-3 to TRBJ2-3, with D perhaps matching TRBD1 (6 bases). The CDR3 sequence is 15 residues long. Germline V gives CDR1 ENHRY, CDR2 SYGVKD. With 6 bases removed from V and 0 bases from J, the gap between germline ends came to 13 bases. The CDR3 loop reads CAIRGDKLSTDTQYF. CDR3 DNA sequence: TGTGCCATCAGGGGGGACAAACTTAGCACAGATACGCAGTATTTT.

Of note for this clonotype: With a much larger clone just one base away, this may be a read error. The genes are TRBV7-2 and TRBJ2-1; either TRBD1 or TRBD2 may supply D (5 bases each). Germline CDR1 and CDR2: SGHTA and FQGNSA. The CDR3 has 14 residues. This CDR3 reads CASGLMGVHNEQFF. The CDR3 bases are TGTGCCAGCGGCTTAATGGGGGTCCACAATGAGCAGTTCTTC.

This clonotype was found a few times. J is TRBJ1-2 and V is TRBV29-1; D not resolved. Between the trimmed V and J ends, which lost 4 bases and 2 bases, there was a span of 8 bases. This CDR3 has 12 residues. Germline CDR1 reads SQVTM; CDR2 reads ANQGSEA. The CDR3 reads CSVGAANYGYTF. In DNA, the CDR3 is TGCAGCGTTGGGGCAGCCAACTATGGCTACACCTTC.

In this sample, this clonotype turned up a few times. The chain links TRBV20-1 to TRBJ2-2; 10 bases map to TRBD2. J gave up 4 bases and V 1 base, and 6 bases lay outside the gene matches. CDR1 is DFQATT, CDR2 SNEGSKA, per germline (reference sequence). The CDR3 is 16 residues long. CDR3 protein: CSARGGTSDGTGELFF. In DNA form, the CDR3 reads TGCAGTGCTAGAGGAGGGACTAGCGATGGCACCGGGGAGCTGTTTTTT.

The gene calls are TRBV19 and TRBJ1-4; 7 nucleotides line up with TRBD1. The V gene end was trimmed by 3 bases and the J gene end by 8 bases; junction bases not matched to a gene: 6. Germline V gene sequence: CDR1 LNHDA, CDR2 SQIVND (reference sequence). This CDR3 comprises 14 residues. In DNA, the CDR3 is TGTGCCAGTAGTATCCGACAGGGCCCCGAAAAACTGTTTTTT. Amino acid sequence: CASSIRQGPEKLFF.

This chain connects TRBV27 to TRBJ2-3; 11 positions agree with TRBD2. V dropped 3 bases and J dropped 4; count of bases not matched to a gene: 3. This CDR3 is 15 amino acids long. Germline values: CDR1 MNHEY, CDR2 SMNVEV (reference sequence). CDR3 sequence reads: CASSFIAGGPDTQYF. In DNA, the CDR3 is TGTGCCAGCAGTTTCATAGCGGGGGGGCCAGATACGCAGTATTTT.

This clonotype was counted a few times. V is TRBV10-1 and J is TRBJ2-2; 8 positions match TRBD2. Germline CDR1 WNHNN, CDR2 SYGVQD (reference sequence). The V segment lost 8 bases and the J segment 1 base; nucleotides outside the gene matches: 3. The CDR3 sequence is 14 residues long. CDR3 protein: CASRAGENTGELFF. CDR3 DNA sequence: TGCGCCAGCCGAGCGGGGGAGAACACCGGGGAGCTGTTTTTT.

There are many counts of this clonotype. The chain uses TRBV7-9 and TRBJ2-5; either TRBD1 or TRBD2 may fit D (5 bases each). Germline V gene data show CDR1 as SEHNR and CDR2 as FQNEAQ (reference sequence). V lost 5 bases and J lost 3, with 10 bases in between. This CDR3 has 13 amino acids. The CDR3 region is CASSIGTEETQYF. CDR3 DNA: TGTGCCAGCAGCATAGGGACGGAAGAGACCCAGTACTTC. Full variable domain (missing parts from reference TRBV7-9 and TRBJ2-5): DTGVSQNPRHKITKRGQNVTFRCDPISEHNRLYWYRQTLGQGPEFLTYFQNEAQLEKSRLLSDRFSAERPKGSFSTLEIQRTEQGDSAMYLCASSIGTEETQYFGPGTRLLVL.

A remark on this clonotype: At one end the junction does not follow the germline gene, possibly because of a read error. The chain couples TRBV2 to TRBJ1-3; 7 bases fit TRBD1. This CDR3 spans 16 amino acids. Germline-derived CDR1 and CDR2 are SNHLY and FYNNEI. The chain's CDR3 is CASSERGLRTGNAIYF. CDR3 sequence (DNA): TGTGCCAGCAGTGAAAGGGGGCTTCGTACTGGAAACGCCATATATTTT.

This clonotype was seen repeatedly, ten times or more. V and J are TRBV28 and TRBJ2-2; possibly TRBD1 for D (5 bases). This CDR3 region has 16 residues. Trimming cost V 6 bases and J 6 bases, with 20 bases left between them. The germline V gene encodes CDR1 MDHEN and CDR2 SYDVKM. CDR3 in amino acids: CASRQPPGIGPGELFF. In DNA, the CDR3 is TGTGCCAGCAGACAACCCCCAGGGATAGGACCCGGGGAGCTGTTTTTT.

This clonotype was recorded many times. The chain recombines TRBV28 with TRBJ2-2; no clear D gene. CDR1 MDHEN and CDR2 SYDVKM come from the germline V gene. V was trimmed by 6 bases and J by 5 bases, leaving 7 bases between them. The CDR3 is 12 amino acids. CDR3 loop: CASSSPTGELFF. CDR3 nucleotides: TGTGCCAGCAGCTCGCCTACCGGGGAGCTGTTTTTT.

J is TRBJ1-1 and V is TRBV6-5, with 9 bases aligning to TRBD1. The V gene's germline CDR1 is MNHEY and CDR2 SVGAGI. J gave up 1 base and V 0 bases, and 0 bases lay outside the gene matches. CDR3 length: 15 amino acids. CDR3: CASSYSGQGNTEAFF. For the CDR3, the DNA is TGTGCCAGCAGTTACTCGGGACAGGGGAACACTGAAGCTTTCTTT.

Worth noting for this clonotype: A clone one base away is much larger, so this may be a read error. This rearrangement joins TRBV6-2 or TRBV6-3 to TRBJ1-5; D possibly corresponds to TRBD1 (6 bases). The CDR3 consists of 15 residues. Germline V gene sequence: CDR1 MNHEY, CDR2 SVGEGT. The CDR3 loop is CTSTPRDNSNQPQHF. DNA of the CDR3: TGTACCAGCACTCCCCGGGACAACTCGAATCAGCCCCAGCATTTT.

This clonotype was seen repeatedly, ten times or more. The V gene is TRBV28, the J gene TRBJ2-3; unclear D gene. Trimming removed 6 bases from V and 0 bases from J, with 4 bases in between. CDR1 is MDHEN and CDR2 is SYDVKM in the germline V gene. There are 12 residues in the CDR3. The CDR3 loop is CASRESTDTQYF. As DNA, the CDR3 is TGTGCCAGCAGGGAGAGCACAGATACGCAGTATTTT.

The V gene is TRBV2, the J gene TRBJ1-6; tentatively, D is TRBD1 (6 bases). Germline V CDR1 and CDR2: SNHLY, FYNNEI. The CDR3 sequence is 14 residues long. V was cut by 3 bases and J by 12 bases, with 15 bases left in between. The CDR3 DNA sequence: TGTGCCAGCAGTGATTTAGGGGGTCATGGACCCCTCCACTTT. This codes for CASSDLGGHGPLHF.

In this sample, this clonotype turned up many times. The chain joins TRBV2 to TRBJ1-5; D perhaps matches TRBD1 (6 bases). Germline CDR1 SNHLY, CDR2 FYNNEI. V lost 8 bases to trimming and J lost 0 bases, with 14 bases between them. This CDR3 has 15 residues. In DNA form, the CDR3 reads TGTGCCAGCCGGAACAGGGCCGTTAGCAATCAGCCCCAGCATTTT. Translated: CASRNRAVSNQPQHF.

The V gene is TRBV29-1, the J gene TRBJ2-1; 8 nucleotides match TRBD1. The V segment lost 3 bases and the J segment 7 bases; nucleotides outside the gene matches: 5. CDR3 length: 13 residues. CDR1 SQVTM and CDR2 ANQGSEA come from the germline V gene. Here the CDR3 DNA reads TGCAGCGTTGATGGACAGGGCTTGAATGAGCAGTTCTTC. Protein: CSVDGQGLNEQFF.

The chain has TRBV5-8 and TRBJ2-3; D perhaps matches TRBD1 (5 bases). The germline CDR1 and CDR2 sequences are SGHTS and YDEGEE. The CDR3 length is 15 residues. V was clipped by 4 bases and J by 2 bases, with 14 bases between them. The CDR3 bases are TGTGCCAGCAGCACAGGACGGAGATTCACAGATACGCAGTATTTT. Its translation is CASSTGRRFTDTQYF.

The table lists this clonotype with a few counts. The rearrangement links TRBV19 to TRBJ2-5; 16 bases align to TRBD2. The CDR3 is 17 amino acids. V dropped 8 bases and J dropped 2; count of bases not matched to a gene: 8. Germline loops: CDR1 LNHDA, CDR2 SQIVND (reference sequence). CDR3 nucleotide sequence: TGTGCCAGTGGGGGACTAGCGGGGGGGCTATCTCAAGAGACCCAGTACTTC. Amino acid sequence: CASGGLAGGLSQETQYF.

The rearrangement links TRBV7-9 to TRBJ1-1; TRBD1 might be the D (5 bases). Germline loops: CDR1 SEHNR, CDR2 FQNEAQ (reference sequence). This CDR3 region has 13 residues. Trimming pared 6 bases from V and 4 bases from J, leaving 12 bases between. CDR3 sequence: CASRTALLTEAFF. The CDR3 coding sequence is TGTGCCAGCAGGACAGCGTTGCTCACTGAAGCTTTCTTT.

This clonotype came up a few times. The chain combines TRBV12-3 or TRBV12-4 with TRBJ1-2; perhaps TRBD1 as D (5 bases). This CDR3 spans 13 amino acids. V was trimmed by 8 bases and J by 4 bases, leaving 14 bases between them. The CDR3 loop reads CASWAGSGYGYTF. For the CDR3, the DNA is TGTGCCAGCTGGGCAGGGTCAGGCTATGGCTACACCTTC.